This T cell receptor (beta chain) was sequenced in a study of cytomegalovirus exposure and HLA in healthy donors. Findings of the study overall: First-cohort TCR clusters were later found to tend to co-occur in the roughly 130 validation repertoires.

Clones were read by immunoSEQ multiplex PCR, and TCRdb kept only the in-frame ones, dropping some. The profile shows 100,000 to 150,000 clones, 88% of them singletons. The CDR3 spans 11 residues. Per the germline V gene, CDR1 is WSHSY and CDR2 is SAAADI. Trimming took 4 bases from V and 4 from J, leaving 5 bases between them. As regards this clone: Its matching antigen is unknown.

This TCR was sampled from a man aged 25-45 years in good health and CMV-seronegative. This chain connects TRBV10-2 to TRBJ2-7; D unclear. What was sequenced was PBMCs. CDR3 residues: CASSAGYEQYF. CDR3 DNA sequence: TGCGCCAGCAGTGCAGGATACGAGCAGTACTTC.